The TCR beta chain under discussion was sequenced for a study of PD-1 blockade in classical Hodgkin lymphoma. TCRdb's table, derived via immunoSEQ multiplex PCR, lists solely in-frame clones and lacks some. The repertoire consists of under 20,000 clones, with roughly 67% occurring once and the leading ten covering just under 8.5%. Trimming cost V 3 bases and J 6 bases; bases outside gene matches: 2. The CDR3 contains 13 residues. Per the germline V gene, CDR1 is MDHEN and CDR2 is SYDVKM. Each patient experienced a relapse that followed autologous stem cell transplantation, and brentuximab vedotin exposure varied. The patients, who had relapsed/refractory classical Hodgkin lymphoma, achieved best responses of complete response, partial response or progressive disease.

This receptor was taken from a human donor with classical Hodgkin lymphoma. Sequences were derived from peripheral blood mononuclear cells (PBMCs), sampled before the second cycle of nivolumab. The gene calls are TRBV28 and TRBJ2-4; 7 bases are a match to TRBD2. CDR3 amino acids: CASSLGGRNIQYF. The CDR3 nucleotides are TGTGCCAGCAGTTTGGGGGGGAGAAACATTCAGTACTTC.